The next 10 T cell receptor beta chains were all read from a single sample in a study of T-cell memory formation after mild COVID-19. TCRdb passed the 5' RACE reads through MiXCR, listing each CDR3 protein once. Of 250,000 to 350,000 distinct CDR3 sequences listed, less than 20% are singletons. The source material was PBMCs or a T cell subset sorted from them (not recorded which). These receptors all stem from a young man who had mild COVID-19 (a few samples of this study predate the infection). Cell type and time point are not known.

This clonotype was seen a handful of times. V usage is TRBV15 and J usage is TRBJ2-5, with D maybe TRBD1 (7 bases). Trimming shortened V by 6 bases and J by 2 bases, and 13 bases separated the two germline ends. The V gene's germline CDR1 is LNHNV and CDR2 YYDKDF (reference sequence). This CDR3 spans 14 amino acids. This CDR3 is CATSPQGRQETQYF. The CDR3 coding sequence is TGTGCCACCAGTCCACAGGGGAGGCAAGAGACCCAGTACTTC.

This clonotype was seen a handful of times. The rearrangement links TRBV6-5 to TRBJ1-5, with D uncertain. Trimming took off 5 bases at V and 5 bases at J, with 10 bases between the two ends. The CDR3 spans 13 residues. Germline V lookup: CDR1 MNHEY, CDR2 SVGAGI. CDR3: CASSPRWDQPQHF. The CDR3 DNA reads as TGTGCCAGCAGTCCGAGGTGGGATCAGCCCCAGCATTTT.

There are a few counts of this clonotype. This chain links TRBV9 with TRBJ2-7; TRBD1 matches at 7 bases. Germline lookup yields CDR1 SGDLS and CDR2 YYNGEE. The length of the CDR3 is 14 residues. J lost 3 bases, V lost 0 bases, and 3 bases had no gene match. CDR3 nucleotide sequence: TGTGCCAGCAGCGTAGAGGCAGGGGGCTACGAGCAGTACTTC. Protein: CASSVEAGGYEQYF.

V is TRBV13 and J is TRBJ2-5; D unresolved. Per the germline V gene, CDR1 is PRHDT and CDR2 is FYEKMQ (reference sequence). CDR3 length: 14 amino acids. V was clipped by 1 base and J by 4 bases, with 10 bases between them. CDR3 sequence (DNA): TGTGCCAGCAGCTTAGCGGCCCAGAGAGAGACCCAGTACTTC. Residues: CASSLAAQRETQYF.

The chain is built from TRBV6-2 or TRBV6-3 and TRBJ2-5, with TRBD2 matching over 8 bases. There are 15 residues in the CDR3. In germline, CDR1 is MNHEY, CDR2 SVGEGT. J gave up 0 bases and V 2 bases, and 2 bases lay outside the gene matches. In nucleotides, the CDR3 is TGTGCCAGCAGTTACGGAGCGGGGGACCAAGAGACCCAGTACTTC. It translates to CASSYGAGDQETQYF.

The CDR3 sequence is CASSSQGMLTEAFF. The CDR3, as DNA: TGTGCCAGCAGTTCACAGGGGATGCTCACTGAAGCTTTCTTT. This chain uses TRBV7-2 with TRBJ1-1; TRBD1 agrees at 7 bases. Germline CDR1 reads SGHTA; CDR2 reads FQGNSA. The V segment lost 6 bases and the J segment 4 bases; nucleotides outside the gene matches: 8. CDR3 length: 14 residues. The full variable domain, completed using reference TRBV7-2 and TRBJ1-1, is GAGVSQSPSNKVTEKGKDVELRCDPISGHTALYWYRQSLGQGLEFLIYFQGNSAPDKSGLPSDRFSAERTGGSVSTLTIQRTQQEDSAVYLCASSSQGMLTEAFFGQGTRLTVV.

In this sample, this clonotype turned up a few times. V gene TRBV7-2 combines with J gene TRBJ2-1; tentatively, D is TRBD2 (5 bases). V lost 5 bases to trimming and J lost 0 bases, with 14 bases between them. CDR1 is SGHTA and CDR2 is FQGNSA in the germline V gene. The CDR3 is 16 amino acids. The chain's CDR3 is CASSGLALSSYNEQFF. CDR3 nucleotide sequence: TGTGCCAGCAGCGGTTTAGCGCTAAGCTCCTACAATGAGCAGTTCTTC.

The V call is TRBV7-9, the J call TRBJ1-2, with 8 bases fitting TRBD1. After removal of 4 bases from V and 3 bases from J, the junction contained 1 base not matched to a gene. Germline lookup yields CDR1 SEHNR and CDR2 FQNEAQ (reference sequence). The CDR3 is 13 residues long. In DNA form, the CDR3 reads TGTGCCAGCAGCTCGGACAGGGACTATGGCTACACCTTC. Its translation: CASSSDRDYGYTF.

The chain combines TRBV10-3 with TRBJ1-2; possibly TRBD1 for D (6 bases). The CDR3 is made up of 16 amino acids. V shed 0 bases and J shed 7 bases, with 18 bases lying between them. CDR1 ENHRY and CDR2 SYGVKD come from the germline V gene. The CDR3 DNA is TGTGCCATCAGTGAGTCTGGGCAGACGGACAGCGGTGGCTACACCTTC. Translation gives CAISESGQTDSGGYTF.

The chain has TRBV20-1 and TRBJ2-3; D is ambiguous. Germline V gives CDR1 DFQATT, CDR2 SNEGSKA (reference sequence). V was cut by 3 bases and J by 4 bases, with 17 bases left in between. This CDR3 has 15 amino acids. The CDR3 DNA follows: TGCAGTGCTAGTATGGTAGCTAGGTATTCAGATACGCAGTATTTT. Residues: CSASMVARYSDTQYF.